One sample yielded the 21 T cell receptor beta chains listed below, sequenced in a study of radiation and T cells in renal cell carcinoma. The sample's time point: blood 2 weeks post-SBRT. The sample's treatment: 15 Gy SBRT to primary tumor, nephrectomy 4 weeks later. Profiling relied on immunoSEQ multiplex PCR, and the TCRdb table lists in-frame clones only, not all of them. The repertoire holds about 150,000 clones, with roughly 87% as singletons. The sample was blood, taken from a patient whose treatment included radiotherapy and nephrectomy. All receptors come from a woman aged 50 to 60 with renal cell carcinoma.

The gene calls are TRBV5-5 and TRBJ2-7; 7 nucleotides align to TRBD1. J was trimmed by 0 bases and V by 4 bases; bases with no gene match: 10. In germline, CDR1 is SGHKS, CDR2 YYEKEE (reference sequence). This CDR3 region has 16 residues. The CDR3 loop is CASSRQGEGFSYEQYF. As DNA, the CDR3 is TGTGCCAGCAGCCGACAGGGAGAAGGGTTCTCCTACGAGCAGTACTTC.

The CDR3 nucleotides are TGTGCCAGCAGCCAGGGACAGGGGGCGGTTGCTTTCTTT. Amino acid sequence: CASSQGQGAVAFF. The gene calls are TRBV9 and TRBJ1-1; 12 nucleotides match TRBD1. Germline values: CDR1 SGDLS, CDR2 YYNGEE. The CDR3 has 13 amino acids. The junction had 6 bases not matched to a gene; V was cut back by 4 bases and J by 11 bases.

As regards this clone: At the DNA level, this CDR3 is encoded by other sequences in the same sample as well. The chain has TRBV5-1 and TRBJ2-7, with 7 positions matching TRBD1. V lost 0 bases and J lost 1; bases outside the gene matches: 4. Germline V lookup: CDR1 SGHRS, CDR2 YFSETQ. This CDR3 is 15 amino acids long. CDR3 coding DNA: TGCGCCAGCAGCTTGGATGGGACAGATTCCTACGAGCAGTACTTC. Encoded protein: CASSLDGTDSYEQYF.

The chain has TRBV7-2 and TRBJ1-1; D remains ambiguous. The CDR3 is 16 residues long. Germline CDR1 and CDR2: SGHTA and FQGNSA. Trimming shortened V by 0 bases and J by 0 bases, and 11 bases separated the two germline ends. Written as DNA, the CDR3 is TGTGCCAGCAGCTTAGCGGGGTACCCCTTGAACACTGAAGCTTTCTTT. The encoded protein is CASSLAGYPLNTEAFF.

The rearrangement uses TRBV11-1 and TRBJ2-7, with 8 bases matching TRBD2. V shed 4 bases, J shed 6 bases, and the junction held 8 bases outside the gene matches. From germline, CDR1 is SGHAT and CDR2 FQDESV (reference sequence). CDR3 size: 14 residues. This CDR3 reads CASSSGLEFVEQYF. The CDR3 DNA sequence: TGTGCCAGCAGCTCGGGACTAGAGTTCGTCGAGCAGTACTTC.

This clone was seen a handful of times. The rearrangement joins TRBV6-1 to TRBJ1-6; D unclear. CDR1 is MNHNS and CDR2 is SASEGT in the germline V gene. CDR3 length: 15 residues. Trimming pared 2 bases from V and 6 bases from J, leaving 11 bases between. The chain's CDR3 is CASSEYWGGNSPLHF. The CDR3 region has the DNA TGTGCCAGCAGTGAATATTGGGGAGGTAATTCACCCCTCCACTTT.

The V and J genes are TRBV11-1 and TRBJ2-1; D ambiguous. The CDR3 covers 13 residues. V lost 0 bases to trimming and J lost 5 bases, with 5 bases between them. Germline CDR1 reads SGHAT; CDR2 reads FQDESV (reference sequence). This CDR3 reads CASSLAPNNEQFF. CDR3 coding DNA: TGTGCCAGCAGCTTAGCGCCCAACAATGAGCAGTTCTTC.

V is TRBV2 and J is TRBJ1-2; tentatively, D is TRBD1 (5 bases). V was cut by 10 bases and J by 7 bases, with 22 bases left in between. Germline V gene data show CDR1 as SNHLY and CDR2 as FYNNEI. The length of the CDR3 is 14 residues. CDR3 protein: CATPRGGLGSGYTF. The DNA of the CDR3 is TGTGCCACCCCGCGGGGGGGGTTGGGTAGTGGCTACACCTTC.

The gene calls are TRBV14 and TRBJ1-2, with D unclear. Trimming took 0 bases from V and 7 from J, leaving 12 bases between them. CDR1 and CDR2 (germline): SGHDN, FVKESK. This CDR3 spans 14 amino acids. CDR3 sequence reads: CASSQEAADGGYTF. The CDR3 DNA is TGTGCCAGCAGCCAAGAGGCCGCCGACGGTGGCTACACCTTC. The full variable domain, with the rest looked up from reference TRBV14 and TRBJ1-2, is EAGVTQFPSHSVIEKGQTVTLRCDPISGHDNLYWYRRVMGKEIKFLLHFVKESKQDESGMPNNRFLAERTGGTYSTLKVQPAELEDSGVYFCASSQEAADGGYTFGSGTRLTVV.

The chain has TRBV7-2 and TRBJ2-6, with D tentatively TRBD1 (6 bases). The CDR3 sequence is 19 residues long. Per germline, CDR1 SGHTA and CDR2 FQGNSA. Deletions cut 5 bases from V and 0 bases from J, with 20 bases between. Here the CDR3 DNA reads TGTGCCAGCAGCCCCTCCGGACAGAATATTCGCTCTGGGGCCAACGTCCTGACTTTC. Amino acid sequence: CASSPSGQNIRSGANVLTF.

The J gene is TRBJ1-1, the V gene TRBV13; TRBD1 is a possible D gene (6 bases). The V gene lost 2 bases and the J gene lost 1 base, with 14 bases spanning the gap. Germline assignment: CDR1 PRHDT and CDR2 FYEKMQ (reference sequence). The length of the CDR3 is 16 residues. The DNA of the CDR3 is TGTGCCAGCAGCTTATCCCAGGGGCCAACGAACACTGAAGCTTTCTTT. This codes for CASSLSQGPTNTEAFF.

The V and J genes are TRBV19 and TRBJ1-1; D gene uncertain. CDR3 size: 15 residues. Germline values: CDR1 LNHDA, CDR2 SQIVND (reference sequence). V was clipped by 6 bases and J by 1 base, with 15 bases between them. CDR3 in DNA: TGTGCCAGTAGGGCCGATCAGGCGACGAACACTGAAGCTTTCTTT. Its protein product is CASRADQATNTEAFF.

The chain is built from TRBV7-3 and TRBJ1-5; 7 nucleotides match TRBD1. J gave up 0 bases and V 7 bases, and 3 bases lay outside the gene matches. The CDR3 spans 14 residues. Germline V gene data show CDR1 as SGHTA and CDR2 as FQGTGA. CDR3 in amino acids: CASTQGGSNQPQHF. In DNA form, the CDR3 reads TGTGCCAGCACCCAGGGGGGTAGCAATCAGCCCCAGCATTTT. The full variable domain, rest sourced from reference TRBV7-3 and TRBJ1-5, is GAGVSQTPSNKVTEKGKYVELRCDPISGHTALYWYRQSLGQGPEFLIYFQGTGAADDSGLPNDRFFAVRPEGSVSTLKIQRTERGDSAVYLCASTQGGSNQPQHFGDGTRLSIL.

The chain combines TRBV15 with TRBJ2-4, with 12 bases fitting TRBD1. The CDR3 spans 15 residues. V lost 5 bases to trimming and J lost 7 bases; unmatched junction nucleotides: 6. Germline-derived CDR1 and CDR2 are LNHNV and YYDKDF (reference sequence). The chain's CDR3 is CATSPGQGARNIQYF. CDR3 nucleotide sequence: TGTGCCACCAGCCCGGGACAGGGGGCAAGGAACATTCAGTACTTC. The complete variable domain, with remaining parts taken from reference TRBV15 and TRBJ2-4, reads DAMVIQNPRYQVTQFGKPVTLSCSQTLNHNVMYWYQQKSSQAPKLLFHYYDKDFNNEADTPDNFQSRRPNTSFCFLDIRSPGLGDTAMYLCATSPGQGARNIQYFGAGTRLSVL.

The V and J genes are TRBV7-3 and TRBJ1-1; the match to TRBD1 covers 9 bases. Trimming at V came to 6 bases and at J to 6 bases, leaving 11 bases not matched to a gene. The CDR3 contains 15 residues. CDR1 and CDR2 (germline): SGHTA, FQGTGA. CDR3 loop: CASSAGTGINSEAFF. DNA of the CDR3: TGTGCCAGCAGTGCCGGGACAGGGATAAACTCTGAAGCTTTCTTT.

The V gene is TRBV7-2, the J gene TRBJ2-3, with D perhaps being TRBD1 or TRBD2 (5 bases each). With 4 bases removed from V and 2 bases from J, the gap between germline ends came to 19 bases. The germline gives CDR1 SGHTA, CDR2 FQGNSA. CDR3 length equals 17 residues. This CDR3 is CASSSHPGPLSTDTQYF. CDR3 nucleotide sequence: TGTGCCAGCAGCTCGCACCCGGGACCGCTGTCCACAGATACGCAGTATTTT.

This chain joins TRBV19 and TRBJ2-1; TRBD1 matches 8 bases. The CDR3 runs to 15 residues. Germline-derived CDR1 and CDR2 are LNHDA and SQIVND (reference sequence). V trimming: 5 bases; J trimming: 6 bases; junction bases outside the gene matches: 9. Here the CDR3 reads CASSLDRAKINEQFF. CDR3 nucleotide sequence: TGTGCCAGTAGTCTGGACAGGGCTAAAATCAATGAGCAGTTCTTC.

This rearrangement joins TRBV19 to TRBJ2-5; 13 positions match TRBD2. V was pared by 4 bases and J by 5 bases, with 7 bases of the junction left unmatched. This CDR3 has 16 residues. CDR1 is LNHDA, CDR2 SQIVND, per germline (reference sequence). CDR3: CASSTRTSGGAETQYF. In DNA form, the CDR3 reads TGTGCCAGTAGTACTAGGACTAGCGGGGGAGCCGAGACCCAGTACTTC.

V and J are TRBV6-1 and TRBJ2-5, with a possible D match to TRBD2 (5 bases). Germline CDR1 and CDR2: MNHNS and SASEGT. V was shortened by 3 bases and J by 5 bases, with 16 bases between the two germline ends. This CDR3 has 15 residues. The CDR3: CASSENSGMLETQYF. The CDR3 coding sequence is TGTGCCAGCAGTGAGAATTCCGGGATGCTGGAGACCCAGTACTTC.

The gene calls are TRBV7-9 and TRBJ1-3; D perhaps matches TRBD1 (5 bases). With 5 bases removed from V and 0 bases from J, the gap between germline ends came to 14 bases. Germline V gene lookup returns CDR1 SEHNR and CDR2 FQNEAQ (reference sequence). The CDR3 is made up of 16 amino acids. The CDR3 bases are TGTGCCAGCAGCCGAAGGGGACCGGACTCTGGAAACACCATATATTTT. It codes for CASSRRGPDSGNTIYF.

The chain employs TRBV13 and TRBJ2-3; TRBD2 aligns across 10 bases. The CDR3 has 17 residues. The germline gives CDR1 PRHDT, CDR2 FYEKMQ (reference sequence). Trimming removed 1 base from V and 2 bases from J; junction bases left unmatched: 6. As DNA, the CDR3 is TGTGCCAGCAGCTTAGCCCCTAGCGGGGGTCCCACAGATACGCAGTATTTT. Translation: CASSLAPSGGPTDTQYF.